This T cell receptor (beta chain) derives from a study of blood T cell repertoires in COVID-19. At the level of the study: PBMCs, B-cell-depleted T cells, or T cells provided the cDNA or gDNA that made up the material.

Clones were read by immunoSEQ multiplex PCR, and TCRdb kept only the in-frame ones, dropping some. The sample records roughly 260,000 clones, roughly 86% being singletons. Participant ages covered about 18 to 100 years across around 22 US areas. Each recovered donor of Cohort 3 presented with two negative PCRs, clearance, or symptom resolution. V shed 3 bases and J shed 7 bases, with 16 bases lying between them. Germline lookup yields CDR1 SGDLS and CDR2 YYNGEE. The CDR3 extends over 14 amino acids. The J gene is TRBJ1-2, the V gene TRBV9, with D possibly TRBD1 on 6 matching bases. The material sequenced was PBMCs or T cells enriched from blood (not recorded which). The sequence came from a woman between 18 and 30 years old who had recovered from COVID-19. This CDR3 reads CASSDTQGVSGYTF. The CDR3 nucleotides read TGTGCCAGCAGCGACACACAGGGTGTGTCTGGCTACACCTTC.